Presented here are 22 T cell receptor beta chains from one specimen sequenced in a study of shared clonotypes between healthy human individuals. Produced via immunoSEQ multiplex PCR; TCRdb's table is partial and in-frame only. The sample holds 550,000 to 600,000 clones, about 98% seen once. Cells designated naive CD8 were CD45RO-negative and were positively selected for CCR7, with terminally differentiated effector memory CD45RA+ cells excluded. Sequencing was carried out using naive CD8+ T cells sorted from blood. Source of these receptors: a young man in good health.

Here the CDR3 reads CSVEKTGGSSYNEQFF. For the CDR3, the DNA is TGCAGCGTTGAAAAGACAGGGGGGAGCTCCTACAATGAGCAGTTCTTC. This chain connects TRBV29-1 to TRBJ2-1, with TRBD1 matching over 9 bases. V lost 2 bases, J lost 0 bases, and 5 bases stayed unmatched. This CDR3 has 16 residues. From germline, CDR1 is SQVTM and CDR2 ANQGSEA.

The genes are TRBV7-8 and TRBJ2-3; D is uncertain. The V gene lost 0 bases and the J gene lost 10 bases, with 20 bases spanning the gap. The CDR3 runs 16 residues. Germline V gives CDR1 SGHVS, CDR2 FQNEAQ. The DNA for the CDR3 is TGTGCCAGCAGCTTAGCGACGGGTAGCAGGCCCCTTGCGCAGTATTTT. Translation gives CASSLATGSRPLAQYF.

This clone was recorded a few times. The chain links TRBV29-1 to TRBJ1-1, with D perhaps matching TRBD1 (5 bases). CDR3 length: 14 amino acids. V gave up 8 bases and J gave up 4 bases, with 20 bases separating them. The V gene's germline CDR1 is SQVTM and CDR2 ANQGSEA. The CDR3 bases are TGCAGCCACTGGGGTGAGGGGTGGAGCACTGAAGCTTTCTTT. Encoded protein: CSHWGEGWSTEAFF.

The chain has TRBV19 and TRBJ2-1, with a tentative D call TRBD2 (6 bases). Between the trimmed V and J ends, which lost 3 bases and 4 bases, there was a span of 13 bases. The CDR3 totals 15 residues. Germline CDR1 is LNHDA and CDR2 is SQIVND (reference sequence). As DNA, the CDR3 is TGTGCCAGTAGTATGGACGGGAGTGCTTACAATGAGCAGTTCTTC. Protein sequence: CASSMDGSAYNEQFF.

The chain joins TRBV25-1 to TRBJ1-2, with TRBD1 identical over 8 bases. V was clipped by 4 bases and J by 6 bases; unmatched bases: 10. Germline V gene data show CDR1 as MGHDK and CDR2 as SYGVNS. This CDR3 is 15 amino acids long. CDR3 amino acids: CASSGLDRVINGYTF. CDR3 nucleotide sequence: TGTGCCAGCAGTGGTCTGGACAGGGTAATTAATGGCTACACCTTC.

A word on this clone: Its ends do not fully match the called genes, so a read error is possible. V is TRBV7-9 and J is TRBJ2-7; 11 bases are a match to TRBD1. Germline lookup yields CDR1 SEHNR and CDR2 FQNEAQ (reference sequence). The CDR3 contains 15 residues. The CDR3 DNA sequence: TGTGCCGGCAGCCCAGGACAGGGGGCTGTCTACGAGCAGTACTTC. Encoded protein: CAGSPGQGAVYEQYF.

V is TRBV2 and J is TRBJ2-7, with no clear D. Germline CDR1 is SNHLY and CDR2 is FYNNEI. Trimming removed 5 bases at V and 3 bases at J, with 11 bases between. The CDR3 is 13 amino acids. Here the CDR3 reads CASSLGSGYEQYF. The CDR3 DNA is TGTGCCAGCAGTCTGGGCAGTGGCTACGAGCAGTACTTC.

The V gene is TRBV7-9, the J gene TRBJ1-5, with unresolved D. Germline V gene data show CDR1 as SEHNR and CDR2 as FQNEAQ (reference sequence). The CDR3 length is 12 residues. V was trimmed by 1 base and J by 9 bases, leaving 7 bases between them. For the CDR3, the DNA is TGTGCCAGCAGCTTAGAGTCATGGCCCCAGCATTTT. Protein: CASSLESWPQHF. The complete variable domain, with remaining parts taken from reference TRBV7-9 and TRBJ1-5, reads DTGVSQNPRHKITKRGQNVTFRCDPISEHNRLYWYRQTLGQGPEFLTYFQNEAQLEKSRLLSDRFSAERPKGSFSTLEIQRTEQGDSAMYLCASSLESWPQHFGDGTRLSIL.

The chain uses TRBV19 and TRBJ1-1; 8 bases align to TRBD1. V gave up 4 bases and J gave up 1 base; unmatched junction bases: 8. Germline loops: CDR1 LNHDA, CDR2 SQIVND (reference sequence). CDR3 length: 16 amino acids. CDR3 loop: CASSTAGGWGNTEAFF. CDR3 DNA: TGTGCCAGTAGTACCGCAGGGGGCTGGGGGAACACTGAAGCTTTCTTT.

This clone has more than one count but fewer than ten. Other DNA sequences within the sample encode an identical CDR3. V gene TRBV6-5 combines with J gene TRBJ2-7; no clear D gene. V was cut by 0 bases and J by 3 bases, with 6 bases left in between. The length of the CDR3 is 13 residues. CDR1 is MNHEY, CDR2 SVGAGI, per germline. CDR3 DNA sequence: TGTGCCAGCAGTTACTCGTCCAGCTACGAGCAGTACTTC. This gives the protein CASSYSSSYEQYF.

This clone appeared a single time. This chain uses TRBV7-3 with TRBJ2-1, with a tentative D call TRBD2 (6 bases). Germline lookup yields CDR1 SGHTA and CDR2 FQGTGA. V was clipped by 5 bases and J by 7 bases, with 15 bases between them. The CDR3 is 14 amino acids. The CDR3 loop reads CASSLGSSGNEQFF. The CDR3 DNA reads as TGTGCCAGCAGCCTCGGGAGTTCCGGTAATGAGCAGTTCTTC.

The rearrangement joins TRBV6-5 to TRBJ2-7, with a weak D call TRBD2 (6 bases). The germline V gene encodes CDR1 MNHEY and CDR2 SVGAGI. Trimming took 2 bases from V and 7 from J, leaving 12 bases between them. CDR3 length equals 13 residues. The CDR3 coding sequence is TGTGCCAGCAGTTACGTGGTGACTAGAGAGCAGTACTTC. Its translation: CASSYVVTREQYF.

The chain carries TRBV5-1 and TRBJ2-1, with D possibly being TRBD1 (5 bases). Per germline, CDR1 SGHRS and CDR2 YFSETQ. The CDR3 loop spans 15 amino acids. V was shortened by 0 bases and J by 4 bases, with 11 bases between the two germline ends. The CDR3: CASSLEGSGYNEQFF. CDR3 nucleotides: TGCGCCAGCAGCTTGGAGGGGTCAGGGTACAATGAGCAGTTCTTC. Based on the CDR3 plus reference TRBV5-1 and TRBJ2-1, the full variable domain is KAGVTQTPRYLIKTRGQQVTLSCSPISGHRSVSWYQQTPGQGLQFLFEYFSETQRNKGNFPGRFSGRQFSNSRSEMNVSTLELGDSALYLCASSLEGSGYNEQFFGPGTRLTVL.

The genes are TRBV29-1 and TRBJ1-1; maybe TRBD1 (6 bases). The CDR3 loop spans 15 amino acids. The V gene lost 4 bases and the J gene lost 1 base, with 16 bases spanning the gap. The germline gives CDR1 SQVTM, CDR2 ANQGSEA. CDR3 amino acids: CSVVGRDRRNTEAFF. The CDR3 coding sequence is TGCAGCGTTGTGGGTCGTGACAGGAGGAACACTGAAGCTTTCTTT.

The chain has TRBV12-2 and TRBJ2-7; the DNA was not compared with TRBD1, the D call given in the table. TRBV12-2 is recorded as a pseudogene. This CDR3 has 15 residues. CDR3 DNA: TGTGCAAGTCGCTTAGTTGGGACAGACCTCTACGAGCAGTACTTC. Translation gives CASRLVGTDLYEQYF.

The chain couples TRBV27 to TRBJ2-7; D uncertain. The CDR3 extends over 12 amino acids. Germline CDR1 reads MNHEY; CDR2 reads SMNVEV (reference sequence). Trimming left V 4 bases short and J 1 base short, with 5 bases between. The DNA of the CDR3 is TGTGCCAGCAGTTCCATATCCTACGAGCAGTACTTC. Translating it yields CASSSISYEQYF.

The chain's CDR3 is CASSQGAGQVWTGELFF. In DNA, the CDR3 is TGTGCCAGCAGCCAAGGCGCGGGTCAAGTTTGGACCGGGGAGCTGTTTTTT. The gene calls are TRBV4-2 and TRBJ2-2; TRBD2 is a possible D gene (5 bases). With 1 base removed from V and 5 bases from J, the gap between germline ends came to 17 bases. Looked up from germline, CDR1 is LGHNA and CDR2 is YNFKEQ. The CDR3 length is 17 residues.

This clone was counted between two and nine times. The V gene is TRBV11-2, the J gene TRBJ1-4; tentative D call: TRBD1 (6 bases). V was trimmed by 4 bases and J by 1 base, leaving 13 bases between them. The CDR3 runs 16 residues. Germline CDR1 reads SGHAT; CDR2 reads FQNNGV. The CDR3 here is CASSWGKQGTNEKLFF. The CDR3 nucleotides are TGTGCCAGCAGCTGGGGGAAACAGGGAACTAATGAAAAACTGTTTTTT.

The V and J genes are TRBV5-1 and TRBJ2-3; the match to TRBD1 covers 10 bases. V trimming: 3 bases; J trimming: 2 bases; junction bases outside the gene matches: 12. CDR1 is SGHRS and CDR2 is YFSETQ in the germline V gene. This CDR3 comprises 18 residues. CDR3: CASSWRQGAPKATDTQYF. In DNA form, the CDR3 reads TGCGCCAGCAGCTGGAGACAGGGGGCCCCCAAAGCCACAGATACGCAGTATTTT.

This chain uses TRBV7-9 with TRBJ2-1; D is uncertain. V dropped 1 base and J dropped 9 bases, with 10 bases sitting between them. Germline V gives CDR1 SEHNR, CDR2 FQNEAQ (reference sequence). This CDR3 comprises 13 residues. CDR3 DNA sequence: TGTGCCAGCAGCTTAGTGGATTTTATTGAGCAGTTCTTC. Its translation: CASSLVDFIEQFF. The full variable domain, with the rest looked up from reference TRBV7-9 and TRBJ2-1, is DTGVSQNPRHKITKRGQNVTFRCDPISEHNRLYWYRQTLGQGPEFLTYFQNEAQLEKSRLLSDRFSAERPKGSFSTLEIQRTEQGDSAMYLCASSLVDFIEQFFGPGTRLTVL.

This chain connects TRBV6-1 to TRBJ2-7, with D uncertain. The CDR3 has 16 residues. The V gene lost 4 bases and the J gene lost 4 bases, with 20 bases spanning the gap. Germline loops: CDR1 MNHNS, CDR2 SASEGT. The chain's CDR3 is CASSGGPRSGVYEQYF. The CDR3 nucleotides are TGTGCCAGCAGTGGCGGACCCCGGTCGGGCGTGTACGAGCAGTACTTC.

V usage is TRBV21-1 and J usage is TRBJ2-6. TRBV21-1 is deemed a pseudogene. This CDR3 is 15 amino acids long. For the CDR3, the DNA is TGTGCCAGCAGCACAAGGGGGGACGGGGCCAACGTCCTGACTTTC. It codes for CASSTRGDGANVLTF.